This TCR beta chain stems from a study of T cell repertoires in cytomegalovirus infection. Study-wide background: Matching HLA type, along with CMV infection, was indicated by public TCR beta signatures. Whole-study findings and limits: Pooled public TCR beta family frequency picked out CMV carriers with the relevant HLA. The ex vivo response was dominated by HLA-C-restricted CMV-specific TCR beta clonotypes.

CDR1 MDHEN and CDR2 SYDVKM come from the germline V gene. The CDR3 covers 17 residues. Trimming removed 7 bases from V and 0 bases from J, with 19 bases in between. In this sample, this clonotype turned up many times. No antigen is known for it. TCRdb ran MiXCR on the reads and lists one entry per CDR3 protein. The sample holds some 200,000 distinct CDR3 sequences, approximately 9.6% seen once. Sequencing was carried out using PBMCs. The TCR comes from a human donor in good health (CMV status not recorded). Some clones in this sample may be carry-over from other donors' samples. The chain joins TRBV28 to TRBJ1-5; D might be TRBD1 (6 bases). The CDR3 bases are TGTGCCAGCACCCGAAGGAACAGGGTATATAGCAATCAGCCCCAGCATTTT. Its protein product is CASTRRNRVYSNQPQHF.